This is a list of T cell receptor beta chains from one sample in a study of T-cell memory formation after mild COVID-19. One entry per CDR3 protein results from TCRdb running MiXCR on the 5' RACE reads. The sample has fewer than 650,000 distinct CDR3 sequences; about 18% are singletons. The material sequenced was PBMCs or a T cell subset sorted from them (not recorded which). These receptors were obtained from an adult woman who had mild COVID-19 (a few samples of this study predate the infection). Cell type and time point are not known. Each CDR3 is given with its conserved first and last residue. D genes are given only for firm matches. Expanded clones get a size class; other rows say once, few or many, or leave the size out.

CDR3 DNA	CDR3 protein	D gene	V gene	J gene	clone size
TGCGCCAGCTTGGGGTATACAGATACGCAGTATTTT	CASLGYTDTQYF	NA	TRBV10-2	TRBJ2-3	once
TGTGCCAGCAGCTTAGCAGGGGGGCATGTAAGCTATGGCTACACCTTC	CASSLAGGHVSYGYTF	NA	TRBV7-9	TRBJ1-2	few
TGTGCCAGCACCCTAGCGGGAGATGGTTGGAATGAGCAGTTCTTC	CASTLAGDGWNEQFF	TRBD2	TRBV7-9	TRBJ2-1	few
TGTGCCACCAGTGATGGACACAGAGAGAGGTATGGCTACACCTTC	CATSDGHRERYGYTF	NA	TRBV24-1	TRBJ1-2	few
TGTGCCAGCAGCGTTAGCGGGAGGGTCTTCCGGTGGGAGCTGTTTTTT	CASSVSGRVFRWELFF	TRBD2	TRBV11-2	TRBJ2-2	NA
TGTGCCAGCAGCCTACCGGGCCGGAGCTCCTACAATGAGCAGTTCTTC	CASSLPGRSSYNEQFF	NA	TRBV6-5	TRBJ2-1	NA
TGTGCCAGCAGTGTTTCGCTAGCGGGAGATTCTTTAATCTACGAGCAGTACTTC	CASSVSLAGDSLIYEQYF	TRBD2	TRBV25-1	TRBJ2-7	NA
TGTGCCAGCTCACCTGGAGGGGGCAATGAAAAACTGTTTTTT	CASSPGGGNEKLFF	TRBD1	TRBV18	TRBJ1-4	many
TGTGCCAGCAGTTTTTCAGGGGGCGAAAATCAATACGAGCAGTACTTC	CASSFSGGENQYEQYF	TRBD1	TRBV27	TRBJ2-7	few
TGTGCCAGCAGCCAGACAGAGTGGAACACTGAAGCTTTCTTT	CASSQTEWNTEAFF	NA	TRBV7-9	TRBJ1-1	few
TGTGCCACAGCTTGGGGACTAGCGGCCTCTTCAGATACGCAGTATTTT	CATAWGLAASSDTQYF	TRBD2	TRBV7-9	TRBJ2-3	NA
TGTGCCAGCAGCTCAGACCTAGGACAGTTCAATCAGCCCCAGCATTTT	CASSSDLGQFNQPQHF	NA	TRBV7-9	TRBJ1-5	few
TGTGCCAGCAGCTTGATTAGCGGGGGGGCCTTGACAGATACGCAGTATTTT	CASSLISGGALTDTQYF	TRBD2	TRBV5-8	TRBJ2-3	NA
TGTGCCAGCAGCTTAGCTCGGGGGGGGGAGCAGTTCTTC	CASSLARGGEQFF	TRBD2	TRBV7-8	TRBJ2-1	few
TGTGCCAGCAGCCCCCCCCCGGAAAGACAGGCGGCGAGGACCCAGTACTTC	CASSPPPERQAARTQYF	NA	TRBV11-1	TRBJ2-5	once
TGCGCCAGCAGCTTGGTCGCCTCTGGAAACGAGCAGTACTTC	CASSLVASGNEQYF	NA	TRBV5-1	TRBJ2-7	many
TGTGCCAGCAGTTTAGCCGGTTTCGAGACCCAGTACTTC	CASSLAGFETQYF	NA	TRBV12-3/TRBV12-4	TRBJ2-5	few
TGCGCCAGCAGCTTGTCCCCCACAGGGGGAACTGAAGCTTTCTTT	CASSLSPTGGTEAFF	TRBD1	TRBV5-1	TRBJ1-1	many
TGTGCCAGCATCCCCCTGAGCGGGAGCTCCTACAATGAGCAGTTCTTC	CASIPLSGSSYNEQFF	TRBD2	TRBV6-2/TRBV6-3	TRBJ2-1	few
TGTGCCAGCAGCCCCGACCATGGTACGCAGTATTTT	CASSPDHGTQYF	NA	TRBV11-3	TRBJ2-3	NA
TGTGCCAGCAGATCAAGGTTGGGCTCCTACAATGAGCAGTTCTTC	CASRSRLGSYNEQFF	NA	TRBV5-4	TRBJ2-1	many
TGCAGTGCTGTCACGGAGCGAGACAACAATGAGCAGTTCTTC	CSAVTERDNNEQFF	NA	TRBV20-1	TRBJ2-1	few
TGTGCCAGCATCGACAGGGGAACCGGGGAGCTGTTTTTT	CASIDRGTGELFF	TRBD1	TRBV11-1	TRBJ2-2	few
TGTGCCACCAGCAGAGGGGGGAATTCACCCCTCCACTTT	CATSRGGNSPLHF	NA	TRBV15	TRBJ1-6	NA
TGTGCCAGCAGCTTAGCGGGGTCGCCCCAGCATTTT	CASSLAGSPQHF	NA	TRBV7-9	TRBJ1-5	few
TGTGCCAGTAGTACGGGGACAGGGACCGACATTCAGTACTTC	CASSTGTGTDIQYF	TRBD1	TRBV19	TRBJ2-4	NA
TGTGCCAGCAGTGGCCTAGCGAATAGTGCGTTCTTC	CASSGLANSAFF	NA	TRBV2	TRBJ2-1	few
TGCGCCAGCAGCTTGGCGGCGGCGGGCTACAATGAGCAGTTCTTC	CASSLAAAGYNEQFF	NA	TRBV5-1	TRBJ2-1	many
TGTGCCAGCAGTTTCGCGGGAGCGGATGAGCAGTTCTTC	CASSFAGADEQFF	TRBD2	TRBV12-3/TRBV12-4	TRBJ2-1	few
TGTGCCAGCAGTGGGACGATTCGGGATCAGCCCCAGCATTTT	CASSGTIRDQPQHF	NA	TRBV25-1	TRBJ1-5	NA
TGCAGTGCCTACCGCCCGGGACAGGGGATTGTCAATGAGCAGTTCTTC	CSAYRPGQGIVNEQFF	TRBD1	TRBV20-1	TRBJ2-1	NA
TGTGCCAGCAGTTACGAGGGACAGTCCTACGAGCAGTACTTC	CASSYEGQSYEQYF	TRBD1	TRBV6-5	TRBJ2-7	NA
TGTGCCAGCAGCGTAGTGGGCGACACCAGGCTCAACTTC	CASSVVGDTRLNF	NA	TRBV9	TRBJ2-7	few
TGCGCCAGCAGCCGGGACATCGGAGAGACCCAGTACTTC	CASSRDIGETQYF	NA	TRBV4-3	TRBJ2-5	NA
TGTGCCAGCAGCGTAGGGGAGGGGCGCCGGGACATTCAGTACTTC	CASSVGEGRRDIQYF	TRBD2	TRBV9	TRBJ2-4	many
TGTGCCAGCAACCTAGACGGTGGGGGCACTGAAGCTTTCTTT	CASNLDGGGTEAFF	NA	TRBV6-6	TRBJ1-1	NA
TGTGCCAGCAGCTTAGTCAATTATGGTCGGACACCAGTCGGGGAGCTGTTTTTT	CASSLVNYGRTPVGELFF	NA	TRBV7-9	TRBJ2-2	many
TGTGCCAGCAGCCCGACTACATACCTGGAAGGTGGAAACACCATATATTTT	CASSPTTYLEGGNTIYF	NA	TRBV7-9	TRBJ1-3	NA
TGTGCCACCAGTCCCGCCGAGGGGTCCGAGCAGTACTTC	CATSPAEGSEQYF	NA	TRBV24-1	TRBJ2-7	NA
TGCAGTGCTCGGGAGGGCGGGAGACCCACCGGGGAGCTGTTTTTT	CSAREGGRPTGELFF	TRBD2	TRBV20-1	TRBJ2-2	few
TGTGCCAGCAGCTCATCTAGCGGGAGCCCCTACGAGCAGTACTTC	CASSSSSGSPYEQYF	TRBD2	TRBV13	TRBJ2-7	few
TGTGCCAGCACCCCGTCGTTGGCTAGACACTACGAGCAGTACTTC	CASTPSLARHYEQYF	NA	TRBV12-3/TRBV12-4	TRBJ2-7	many
TGCAGTGCTAGAGATACCCGGACAGGGGAGTCCTACGAGCAGTACTTC	CSARDTRTGESYEQYF	TRBD1	TRBV20-1	TRBJ2-7	NA
TGCGCCAGCAGTCAATCGGGAGGTCGGGGTTTGTGTTCACCCCTCCACTTT	CASSQSGGRGLCSPLHF	NA	TRBV23-1	TRBJ1-6	few
TGTGCCAGCACCCCCCCGGGACGGAACACCGGGGAGCTGTTTTTT	CASTPPGRNTGELFF	NA	TRBV11-2	TRBJ2-2	few
TGCAGTGCTAGAGATATGGGACAGAGCCCGTATGGCTACACCTTC	CSARDMGQSPYGYTF	TRBD1	TRBV20-1	TRBJ1-2	many
TGCAGTGCGTACCCTAGCGGGGGGGCAGATACGCAGTATTTT	CSAYPSGGADTQYF	TRBD2	TRBV20-1	TRBJ2-3	many
TGCAGCGTTGCCCTCCCCGACGGTTCCTCCTACGAGCAGTACTTC	CSVALPDGSSYEQYF	NA	TRBV29-1	TRBJ2-7	few
TGTGCCAGCAGTTTTTGGGCAGGGGGTAGCAATCAGCCCCAGCATTTT	CASSFWAGGSNQPQHF	TRBD1	TRBV12-3/TRBV12-4	TRBJ1-5	NA
TGCAGCGTACTAGGCGCGTCCTACGAGCAGTACTTC	CSVLGASYEQYF	NA	TRBV29-1	TRBJ2-7	few
TGTGCCAGCAGCCCCCTGCGATTGTCTAGCGGGGGTCCCAGGGAGCAGTTCTTC	CASSPLRLSSGGPREQFF	TRBD2	TRBV3-1	TRBJ2-1	many
TGTGCCAGCAGACCGGGACACATGAACACTGAAGCTTTCTTT	CASRPGHMNTEAFF	NA	TRBV7-2	TRBJ1-1	few
TGTGCCAGCAGTTTTCTACTAGCGGGTAAAGAGACCCAGTACTTC	CASSFLLAGKETQYF	TRBD2	TRBV27	TRBJ2-5	NA